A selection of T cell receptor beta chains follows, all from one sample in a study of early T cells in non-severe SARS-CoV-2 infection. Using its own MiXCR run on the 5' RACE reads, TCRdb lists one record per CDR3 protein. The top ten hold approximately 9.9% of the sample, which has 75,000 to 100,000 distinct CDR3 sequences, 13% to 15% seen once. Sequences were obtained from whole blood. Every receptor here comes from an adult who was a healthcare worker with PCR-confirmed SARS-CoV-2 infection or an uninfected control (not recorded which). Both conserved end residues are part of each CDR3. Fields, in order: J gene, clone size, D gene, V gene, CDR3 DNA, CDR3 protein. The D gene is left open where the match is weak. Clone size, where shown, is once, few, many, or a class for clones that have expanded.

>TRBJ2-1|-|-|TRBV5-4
TGTGCCAGCAGCCCGAAGTACTCCTACAGTAATGAGCAGTTCTTC
CASSPKYSYSNEQFF
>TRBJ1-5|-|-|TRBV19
TGTGCCACTACGAGGGACGGGGGGAATCAGCCCCAGCATTTT
CATTRDGGNQPQHF
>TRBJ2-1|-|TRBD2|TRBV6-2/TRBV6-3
TGTGCCAGCAGGCCTAGCGGGGGAGTCCCTTACAATGAGCAGTTCTTC
CASRPSGGVPYNEQFF
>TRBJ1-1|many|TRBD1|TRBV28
TGTGCCAGCAGTGATGACAGGGCGTCTGAAGCTTTCTTT
CASSDDRASEAFF
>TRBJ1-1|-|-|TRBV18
TGTGCCAGCTCACCCCGAGCAGACCTGAACACTGAAGCTTTCTTT
CASSPRADLNTEAFF
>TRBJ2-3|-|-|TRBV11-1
TGTGCCAGCAGCTCCCGCCTCGGCGGGGTAGCAGATACGCAGTATTTT
CASSSRLGGVADTQYF
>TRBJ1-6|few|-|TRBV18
TGTGCCAGCTCCCCATACGACAGAGATTCACCCCTCCACTTT
CASSPYDRDSPLHF
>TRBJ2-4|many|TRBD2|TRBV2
TGTGCCAGCAGTGAAGTTTCTAGCGGGGGGCAGGAAAACATTCAGTACTTC
CASSEVSSGGQENIQYF
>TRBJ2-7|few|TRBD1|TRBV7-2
TGTGCCAGCAGCTTCGACAGGGCGCGATCCTACGAGCAGTACTTC
CASSFDRARSYEQYF
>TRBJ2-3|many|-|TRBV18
TGTGCCAGCTCACCAGAGGGGGGGGCCGATACGCAGTATTTT
CASSPEGGADTQYF
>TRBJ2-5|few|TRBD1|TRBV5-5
TGTGCCAGCACCCCCGAGGGGACAGCCCCTTGGGGGACCCAGTACTTC
CASTPEGTAPWGTQYF
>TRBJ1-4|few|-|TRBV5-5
TGTGCCAGCAGCTTGGGGACAGTTAATGAAAAACTGTTTTTT
CASSLGTVNEKLFF
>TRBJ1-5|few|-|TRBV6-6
TGTGCCAGCAGTTACTCCAGGGAATATAGCAATCAGCCCCAGCATTTT
CASSYSREYSNQPQHF
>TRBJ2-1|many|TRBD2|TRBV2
TGTGCCAGCAGTGGTCTGAGCGGGGGGCCGGGAAACAATGAGCAGTTCTTC
CASSGLSGGPGNNEQFF
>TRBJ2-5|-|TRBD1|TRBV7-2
TGTGCCAGCAGCCACGACAGGGTACGGGAGACCCAGTACTTC
CASSHDRVRETQYF
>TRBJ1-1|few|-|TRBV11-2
TGTGCCAGCAGCTTAGGTCAGGGAGTAACTGAAGCTTTCTTT
CASSLGQGVTEAFF
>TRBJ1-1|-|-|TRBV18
TGTGCCAGCTCACCGGCAGGGGATACCAACACTGAAGCTTTCTTT
CASSPAGDTNTEAFF
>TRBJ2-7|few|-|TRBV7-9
TGTGCCAGCAGCTTATCCAGCAACGAGCAGTACTTC
CASSLSSNEQYF
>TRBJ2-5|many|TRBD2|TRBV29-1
TGCAGCGGTTATAGCGGGGGACAAGAGACCCAGTACTTC
CSGYSGGQETQYF
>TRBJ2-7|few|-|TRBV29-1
TGCAGCGTTGGACAGGTTCGGGAGCAGTACTTC
CSVGQVREQYF
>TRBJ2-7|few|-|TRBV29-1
TGCAGCGTCAAACCCAGGCACCGCACTGACGAGCAGTACTTC
CSVKPRHRTDEQYF
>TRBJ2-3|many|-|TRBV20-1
TGCAGTGCTAGAGCAGGCCCAGATACGCAGTATTTT
CSARAGPDTQYF
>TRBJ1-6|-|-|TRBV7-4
TGTGCCAGCAGCTCAAGGACAGTTCCGCCCCCAGACTATAATTCACCCCTCCACTTT
CASSSRTVPPPDYNSPLHF
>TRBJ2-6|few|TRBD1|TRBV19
TGTGCCAGTAGTATAACAGGGGATGTAACCAACGTCCTGACTTTC
CASSITGDVTNVLTF
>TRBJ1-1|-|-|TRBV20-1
TGCAGTGCTAGGGAATATCCTGGAGAAGCTTTCTTT
CSAREYPGEAFF
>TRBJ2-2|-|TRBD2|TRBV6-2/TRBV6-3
TGTGCCAGCAGAGCGGGGGGTTCCTCCGGGGAGCTGTTTTTT
CASRAGGSSGELFF
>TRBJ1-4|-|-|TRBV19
TGTGCCAGTAGTACGACAGGAGGTAATGAAAAACTGTTTTTT
CASSTTGGNEKLFF
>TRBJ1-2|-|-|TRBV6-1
TGTGCCAGCAACCCAGCCAGACAGCTTTCCTACTATGGCTACACCTTC
CASNPARQLSYYGYTF
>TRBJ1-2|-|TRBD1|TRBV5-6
TGTGCCAGCAGGCCCGGGACAGGGGACTCTGGAGAAGGCTACACCTTC
CASRPGTGDSGEGYTF
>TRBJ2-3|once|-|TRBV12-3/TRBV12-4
TGTGCCAGCAGTTTAGCAACAGGGAGCACAGATACGCAGTATTTT
CASSLATGSTDTQYF
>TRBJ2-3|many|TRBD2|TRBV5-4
TGTGCCAGCAGCTTGATAGCGGGGGACCCCACAGATACGCAGTATTTT
CASSLIAGDPTDTQYF
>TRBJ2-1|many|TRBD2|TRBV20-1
TGCAGTGCTATCCTAGCGGGGGGCCCCAGCTCCTACAATGAGCAGTTCTTC
CSAILAGGPSSYNEQFF
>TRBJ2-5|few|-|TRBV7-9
TGTGCCAGCAGCTTTACAGGATTGGAGACCCAGTACTTC
CASSFTGLETQYF